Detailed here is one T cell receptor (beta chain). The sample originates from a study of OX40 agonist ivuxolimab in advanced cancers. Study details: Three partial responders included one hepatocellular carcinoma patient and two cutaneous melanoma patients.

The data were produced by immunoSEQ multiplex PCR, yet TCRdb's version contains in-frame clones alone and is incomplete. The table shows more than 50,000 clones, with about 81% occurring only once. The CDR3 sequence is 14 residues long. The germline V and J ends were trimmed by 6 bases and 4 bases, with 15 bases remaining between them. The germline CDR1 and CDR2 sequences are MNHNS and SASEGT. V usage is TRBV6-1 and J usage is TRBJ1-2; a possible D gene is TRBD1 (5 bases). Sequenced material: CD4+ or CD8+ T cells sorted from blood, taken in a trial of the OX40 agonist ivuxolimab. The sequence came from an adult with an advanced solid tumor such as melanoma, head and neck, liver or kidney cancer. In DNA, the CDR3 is TGTGCCAGCAGACCAGGGCGAGGTATCTATGGCTACACCTTC. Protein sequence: CASRPGRGIYGYTF.